The sequence of this T cell receptor beta chain was determined in a study of blood T cell repertoires in COVID-19. Overall study: The origin of the acute and convalescent COVID-19 samples was the United States, Italy and Spain. Nucleic acid was either cDNA or gDNA, and it came from T cells, B-cell-depleted T cells, or PBMCs.

Two negative PCRs, clearance, or symptom resolution characterized the recovered Cohort 3 donors. TCRdb's table, derived via immunoSEQ multiplex PCR, lists solely in-frame clones and lacks some. Among under 250,000 clones listed, approximately 84% were seen once. V lost 4 bases and J lost 5; bases outside the gene matches: 3. The CDR3 is made up of 14 amino acids. In germline, CDR1 is LNHDA, CDR2 SQIVND (reference sequence). The sample consisted of PBMCs or T cells enriched from blood (not recorded which). J is TRBJ1-5 and V is TRBV19; 9 positions agree with TRBD1. The source of this sequence is a middle-aged man who had recovered from COVID-19. Here the CDR3 reads CASSRDRVDQPQHF. The CDR3 DNA reads as TGTGCCAGTAGTAGGGACAGGGTTGATCAGCCCCAGCATTTT.